Below are 7 T cell receptor beta chains sequenced from a single sample in a study of monozygotic twins with inflammatory bowel disease. After re-calling the 5' RACE reads, TCRdb lists one entry per CDR3 protein, DNA absent. This sample contains approximately 400,000 distinct CDR3 sequences. The source material was blood. These receptors all stem from a human donor with ulcerative colitis or Crohn's disease, or a healthy co-twin of an affected twin (not recorded which).

V usage is TRBV5-1 and J usage is TRBJ2-1. Looked up from germline, CDR1 is SGHRS and CDR2 is YFSETQ. The CDR3 sequence is 16 residues long. The CDR3 loop reads CASSLVGSSSYNEQFF. Looking up the rest from reference TRBV5-1 and TRBJ2-1 gives the full variable domain: KAGVTQTPRYLIKTRGQQVTLSCSPISGHRSVSWYQQTPGQGLQFLFEYFSETQRNKGNFPGRFSGRQFSNSRSEMNVSTLELGDSALYLCASSLVGSSSYNEQFFGPGTRLTVL.

The V and J genes are TRBV27 and TRBJ2-5; TCRdb gives TRBD1 as the D gene, but with no DNA this cannot be confirmed. CDR3 length equals 15 residues. Per the germline V gene, CDR1 is MNHEY and CDR2 is SMNVEV (reference sequence). CDR3 in amino acids: CASGTTGVWQETQYF.

This chain joins TRBV20-1 and TRBJ2-6; TCRdb picks TRBD1, but there is no DNA to check that call. CDR3 length: 15 amino acids. Germline V gene lookup returns CDR1 DFQATT and CDR2 SNEGSKA (reference sequence). The chain's CDR3 is CSATGTGTGANVLTF.

The rearrangement joins TRBV29-1 to TRBJ1-1. Germline V CDR1 and CDR2: SQVTM, ANQGSEA. The CDR3 sequence is 12 residues long. CDR3 residues: CSADGRMTEAFF.

V and J are TRBV29-1 and TRBJ2-7; the D call from TCRdb, TRBD2, cannot be confirmed without DNA. The CDR3 is made up of 16 amino acids. Germline assignment: CDR1 SQVTM and CDR2 ANQGSEA. CDR3 sequence: CSVDLPGLAGRYEQYF.

This CDR3 is CASSFWGSTGETQYF. This sequence joins TRBV12-3 or TRBV12-4 and TRBJ2-5. This CDR3 region has 15 residues.

The chain carries TRBV2 and TRBJ1-2; no DNA is available, so the TRBD1 call from TCRdb remains unchecked. The germline V gene encodes CDR1 SNHLY and CDR2 FYNNEI. The CDR3 runs to 13 residues. The CDR3 here is CASSGTVNYGYTF.